The rows below give T cell receptor beta chains drawn from one sample of a study of blood T cell repertoires in COVID-19. TCRdb's copy holds only in-frame clones and misses some; the assay was immunoSEQ multiplex PCR. The repertoire holds some 420,000 clones, with 80% to 90% as singletons. The sample consisted of PBMCs or T cells enriched from blood (not recorded which). These receptors originate from a man in his thirties or forties who had recovered from COVID-19. Both conserved end residues are part of each CDR3. A D gene is named only where the DNA matches it firmly. Some rows mark clone size as missing; the rest say once, few, many or name a class of expanded clone.

v_gene: TRBV11-3; len: 13; j_gene: TRBJ2-3; d_gene: -; abundance: -; CDR3nt: TGTGCCAGCAGCTCACTAGAGACAGATACGCAGTATTTT; CDR3aa: CASSSLETDTQYF
v_gene: TRBV7-6; len: 16; j_gene: TRBJ2-3; d_gene: TRBD2; abundance: -; CDR3nt: TGTGCCAGCAGCCCCTATAGCGGGACGGGCGCAGATACGCAGTATTTT; CDR3aa: CASSPYSGTGADTQYF
v_gene: TRBV28; len: 13; j_gene: TRBJ1-2; d_gene: -; abundance: -; CDR3nt: TGTGCCAGCAGTTTACCCGCGCCCTATGGCTACACCTTC; CDR3aa: CASSLPAPYGYTF
v_gene: TRBV2; len: 17; j_gene: TRBJ2-7; d_gene: TRBD2; abundance: -; CDR3nt: TGTGCCAGCAGTGAAGAGGGACTAGCGGGAGTTTCCTACGAGCAGTACTTC; CDR3aa: CASSEEGLAGVSYEQYF
v_gene: TRBV24-1; len: 16; j_gene: TRBJ2-1; d_gene: TRBD2; abundance: -; CDR3nt: TGTGCCACCAGTGATAGCGGGGCAAAATCCTACAATGAGCAGTTCTTC; CDR3aa: CATSDSGAKSYNEQFF
v_gene: TRBV30; len: 15; j_gene: TRBJ2-3; d_gene: TRBD1; abundance: -; CDR3nt: TGTGCCTGGAGTAAGGGACAGGGAAGGACAGATACGCAGTATTTT; CDR3aa: CAWSKGQGRTDTQYF
v_gene: TRBV2; len: 15; j_gene: TRBJ1-5; d_gene: TRBD1; abundance: -; CDR3nt: TGTGCCAGCAGTGAAACGGACAGGGTAAATCAGCCCCAGCATTTT; CDR3aa: CASSETDRVNQPQHF
v_gene: TRBV28; len: 14; j_gene: TRBJ2-5; d_gene: TRBD1; abundance: -; CDR3nt: TGTGCCAGCAGGGGACAGGGTATCCCAGAGACCCAGTACTTC; CDR3aa: CASRGQGIPETQYF
v_gene: TRBV13; len: 15; j_gene: TRBJ2-1; d_gene: -; abundance: -; CDR3nt: TGTGCCAGCAGCTTACCGGGAAACACCTACAATGAGCAGTTCTTC; CDR3aa: CASSLPGNTYNEQFF
v_gene: TRBV3-1/TRBV3-2; len: 17; j_gene: TRBJ1-2; d_gene: -; abundance: -; CDR3nt: TGTGCCAGCAGCCAAGATCTTTTGGCAGGGCTGAGCTATGGCTACACCTTC; CDR3aa: CASSQDLLAGLSYGYTF
v_gene: TRBV7-8; len: 16; j_gene: TRBJ1-2; d_gene: TRBD1; abundance: few; CDR3nt: TGTGCCAGCAGCTTAGCAAGGGGGCAGGGGGGTTTTGGCTACACCTTC; CDR3aa: CASSLARGQGGFGYTF
v_gene: TRBV28; len: 16; j_gene: TRBJ1-4; d_gene: -; abundance: -; CDR3nt: TGTGCCAGCAGTCCCCTCCCCGGGGCAACTAATGAAAAACTGTTTTTT; CDR3aa: CASSPLPGATNEKLFF
v_gene: TRBV7-8; len: 15; j_gene: TRBJ1-1; d_gene: -; abundance: -; CDR3nt: TGTGCCAGCACCCTGACAGGTTATGAGAACACTGAAGCTTTCTTT; CDR3aa: CASTLTGYENTEAFF
v_gene: TRBV12-3/TRBV12-4; len: 13; j_gene: TRBJ1-2; d_gene: TRBD1; abundance: once; CDR3nt: TGTGCCACTTCAGCCGGGACAGTCTATGGCTACACCTTC; CDR3aa: CATSAGTVYGYTF
v_gene: TRBV19; len: 17; j_gene: TRBJ2-1; d_gene: TRBD2; abundance: -; CDR3nt: TGTGCCAGTAGTCCCCGGACTAGCGGGAGCTCCTACAATGAGCAGTTCTTC; CDR3aa: CASSPRTSGSSYNEQFF
v_gene: TRBV6-4; len: 15; j_gene: TRBJ2-1; d_gene: TRBD2; abundance: -; CDR3nt: TGTGCCAGCAGTGAGGAAGCGGGAGGGAACAATGAGCAGTTCTTC; CDR3aa: CASSEEAGGNNEQFF
v_gene: TRBV28; len: 14; j_gene: TRBJ2-3; d_gene: TRBD2; abundance: -; CDR3nt: TGTGCCAGCAGTTTTAGCGGGAGAGTAGATACGCAGTATTTT; CDR3aa: CASSFSGRVDTQYF
v_gene: TRBV12-3/TRBV12-4; len: 13; j_gene: TRBJ2-5; d_gene: TRBD1; abundance: -; CDR3nt: TGTGCCAGCAGCCCAGGGGGCTTAGAGACCCAGTACTTC; CDR3aa: CASSPGGLETQYF
v_gene: TRBV6-5; len: 15; j_gene: TRBJ1-5; d_gene: TRBD1; abundance: -; CDR3nt: TGTGCCAGCAGAGGGGGCACCGGGACACCGAAGCCCCAGCATTTT; CDR3aa: CASRGGTGTPKPQHF
v_gene: TRBV5-4; len: 15; j_gene: TRBJ1-2; d_gene: -; abundance: -; CDR3nt: TGTGCCAGCAGCTTGGGGGCAGGACTCATCTATGGCTACACCTTC; CDR3aa: CASSLGAGLIYGYTF
v_gene: TRBV28; len: 15; j_gene: TRBJ1-6; d_gene: TRBD1; abundance: -; CDR3nt: TGTGCCAGCACCACGGGACAGCTTCAGAATAAAGCCCTCCACTTT; CDR3aa: CASTTGQLQNKALHF
v_gene: TRBV10-3; len: 17; j_gene: TRBJ1-1; d_gene: TRBD1; abundance: once; CDR3nt: TGTGCCATCAGAGCCGGACAGGGAGGTGGGCCGAACACTGAAGCTTTCTTT; CDR3aa: CAIRAGQGGGPNTEAFF
v_gene: TRBV30; len: 11; j_gene: TRBJ1-1; d_gene: -; abundance: -; CDR3nt: TGTGCCTGGAGCGGGAGTCGGGTAGCTTTCTTT; CDR3aa: CAWSGSRVAFF
v_gene: TRBV5-1; len: 14; j_gene: TRBJ2-7; d_gene: TRBD2; abundance: -; CDR3nt: TGCGCCAGCAGCGAGAAGCGGGAGGGAGGCGAGCAGTACTTC; CDR3aa: CASSEKREGGEQYF
v_gene: TRBV21-1; len: 16; j_gene: TRBJ2-7; d_gene: -; abundance: once; CDR3nt: TGTGCCAGCAGCAAAGGACACACAGGGCCTAGGGGCGAGCAGTACTTC; CDR3aa: CASSKGHTGPRGEQYF
v_gene: TRBV28; len: 13; j_gene: TRBJ2-7; d_gene: TRBD2; abundance: -; CDR3nt: TGTGCCAGCAGACTAGCGCGGGGCTACGAGCAGTACTTC; CDR3aa: CASRLARGYEQYF
v_gene: TRBV5-1; len: 15; j_gene: TRBJ2-3; d_gene: -; abundance: -; CDR3nt: TGCGCCAGCCGCCCATCCGGGACTTACACAGATACGCAGTATTTT; CDR3aa: CASRPSGTYTDTQYF
v_gene: TRBV5-1; len: 14; j_gene: TRBJ1-1; d_gene: -; abundance: -; CDR3nt: TGCGCCAGCAGCCGAGGACAGTTGAACACTGAAGCTTTCTTT; CDR3aa: CASSRGQLNTEAFF
v_gene: TRBV18; len: 19; j_gene: TRBJ1-3; d_gene: -; abundance: -; CDR3nt: TGTGCCAGCTCACCAGGGTTTGGGCAGCGGGACATATCTGGAAACACCATATATTTT; CDR3aa: CASSPGFGQRDISGNTIYF
v_gene: TRBV2; len: 19; j_gene: TRBJ2-3; d_gene: TRBD2; abundance: -; CDR3nt: TGTGCCAGCAACAATCCCGCTCGACTAGCGGCGGGGTACACAGATACGCAGTATTTT; CDR3aa: CASNNPARLAAGYTDTQYF
v_gene: TRBV7-2; len: 15; j_gene: TRBJ2-7; d_gene: TRBD1; abundance: -; CDR3nt: TGTGCCAGCAGCTTAGGGGCAGGGGGCGCGAACGAGCAGTACTTC; CDR3aa: CASSLGAGGANEQYF
v_gene: TRBV30; len: 15; j_gene: TRBJ2-7; d_gene: -; abundance: -; CDR3nt: TGTGCCTGGAATATAAAGAGAGGCACCGGCTACGAGCAGTACTTC; CDR3aa: CAWNIKRGTGYEQYF
v_gene: TRBV12-3/TRBV12-4; len: 13; j_gene: TRBJ2-1; d_gene: -; abundance: -; CDR3nt: TGTGCCAGCAGTTTAGCGGGGCTCGATGAGCAGTTCTTC; CDR3aa: CASSLAGLDEQFF
v_gene: TRBV28; len: 17; j_gene: TRBJ1-2; d_gene: TRBD1; abundance: -; CDR3nt: TGTGCCAGCAGCTCCGTGACAGGGGGCGCTCCCGACTATGGCTACACCTTC; CDR3aa: CASSSVTGGAPDYGYTF
v_gene: TRBV27; len: 13; j_gene: TRBJ2-1; d_gene: -; abundance: -; CDR3nt: TGTGCCAGCCGGGGGAGCTCCTACAATGAGCAGTTCTTC; CDR3aa: CASRGSSYNEQFF
v_gene: TRBV5-4; len: 14; j_gene: TRBJ1-6; d_gene: -; abundance: -; CDR3nt: TGTGCCAGCAGCTTGGGAACGGGGAATTCACCCCTCCACTTT; CDR3aa: CASSLGTGNSPLHF
v_gene: TRBV7-9; len: 12; j_gene: TRBJ2-1; d_gene: -; abundance: -; CDR3nt: TGTGCCAGCAGCTTAGATGCTAAGGAGCAGTTCTTC; CDR3aa: CASSLDAKEQFF
v_gene: TRBV10-3; len: 16; j_gene: TRBJ2-1; d_gene: TRBD1; abundance: -; CDR3nt: TGTGCCATCAGTGAGTGGGGACAGAGCTCCTACAATGAGCAGTTCTTC; CDR3aa: CAISEWGQSSYNEQFF
v_gene: TRBV30; len: 13; j_gene: TRBJ2-1; d_gene: -; abundance: -; CDR3nt: TGTGCCTGGAGTTTAGTTCTACTCAATGAGCAGTTCTTC; CDR3aa: CAWSLVLLNEQFF
v_gene: TRBV5-5; len: 15; j_gene: TRBJ1-4; d_gene: TRBD1; abundance: -; CDR3nt: TGTGCCAGCAGCACAACAGGGGGCCGGGGTGAAAAACTGTTTTTT; CDR3aa: CASSTTGGRGEKLFF
v_gene: TRBV3-1/TRBV3-2; len: 13; j_gene: TRBJ2-7; d_gene: TRBD2; abundance: -; CDR3nt: TGTGCCAGCAGCCAGACTAGCGCCTACGAGCAGTACTTC; CDR3aa: CASSQTSAYEQYF
v_gene: TRBV7-9; len: 15; j_gene: TRBJ1-2; d_gene: -; abundance: -; CDR3nt: TGTGCCAGCAGCTTAATGACAACCATCAACTATGGCTACACCTTC; CDR3aa: CASSLMTTINYGYTF
v_gene: TRBV11-3; len: 14; j_gene: TRBJ2-7; d_gene: -; abundance: -; CDR3nt: TGTGCCAGCAGCTTAGGATTCCAGGGCCACGAGCAGTACTTC; CDR3aa: CASSLGFQGHEQYF
v_gene: TRBV7-2; len: 15; j_gene: TRBJ1-1; d_gene: TRBD1; abundance: -; CDR3nt: TGTGCCAGCAGCCATCCGACAGGGGCGGGGACTGAAGCTTTCTTT; CDR3aa: CASSHPTGAGTEAFF
v_gene: TRBV11-2; len: 15; j_gene: TRBJ2-3; d_gene: TRBD2; abundance: -; CDR3nt: TGTGCCAGCAGCACCCATGGGCGGGAGGCAGATACGCAGTATTTT; CDR3aa: CASSTHGREADTQYF
v_gene: TRBV30; len: 11; j_gene: TRBJ2-1; d_gene: -; abundance: -; CDR3nt: TGTGCCTGGAGTGTGGCCAGGGAGCAGTTCTTC; CDR3aa: CAWSVAREQFF
v_gene: TRBV19; len: 14; j_gene: TRBJ2-5; d_gene: -; abundance: -; CDR3nt: TGTGCCAGTACCTCGAACAACAGTCCCGGGGCCCAGTACTTC; CDR3aa: CASTSNNSPGAQYF
v_gene: TRBV11-2; len: 14; j_gene: TRBJ2-1; d_gene: TRBD2; abundance: once; CDR3nt: TGTGCCAGCAGCCCGAGCGGGAGTTACAATGAGCAGTTCTTC; CDR3aa: CASSPSGSYNEQFF
v_gene: TRBV6-5; len: 13; j_gene: TRBJ1-1; d_gene: -; abundance: -; CDR3nt: TGTGCCAGCAGTTACACAGCGAACACTGAAGCTTTCTTT; CDR3aa: CASSYTANTEAFF
v_gene: TRBV28; len: 15; j_gene: TRBJ1-3; d_gene: TRBD1; abundance: -; CDR3nt: TGTGCCAGCAGTGTAAAACAGGGGGTCGGGCACACCATATATTTT; CDR3aa: CASSVKQGVGHTIYF
v_gene: TRBV4-1; len: 17; j_gene: TRBJ1-6; d_gene: -; abundance: -; CDR3nt: TGCGCCAGCAGCCAAGAGTTCTCAGGGCTTGGGGATTCACCCCTCCACTTT; CDR3aa: CASSQEFSGLGDSPLHF
v_gene: TRBV6-5; len: 15; j_gene: TRBJ1-2; d_gene: TRBD1; abundance: -; CDR3nt: TGTGCCAGCAGTATAGGGACAGGGGTATCGGGCGGCTACACCTTC; CDR3aa: CASSIGTGVSGGYTF
v_gene: TRBV5-1; len: 16; j_gene: TRBJ2-5; d_gene: TRBD1; abundance: -; CDR3nt: TGCGCCAGCAGCTTGGGCTCAGGGGGCCGCAAAGAGACCCAGTACTTC; CDR3aa: CASSLGSGGRKETQYF
v_gene: TRBV2; len: 13; j_gene: TRBJ1-1; d_gene: -; abundance: -; CDR3nt: TGTGCCAGCAGGGACAGAATGAACACTGAAGCTTTCTTT; CDR3aa: CASRDRMNTEAFF
v_gene: TRBV29-1; len: 14; j_gene: TRBJ1-2; d_gene: -; abundance: -; CDR3nt: TGCAGCGTTGATAGCAGGGGCCTGGACTATGGCTACACCTTC; CDR3aa: CSVDSRGLDYGYTF
v_gene: TRBV19; len: 13; j_gene: TRBJ1-1; d_gene: TRBD1; abundance: -; CDR3nt: TGTGCCAGTAGTAACGGACAGGTTACTGAAGCTTTCTTT; CDR3aa: CASSNGQVTEAFF
v_gene: TRBV27; len: 13; j_gene: TRBJ2-2; d_gene: -; abundance: -; CDR3nt: TGTGCCAGCAGTAAACAGTTCACCGGGGAGCTGTTTTTT; CDR3aa: CASSKQFTGELFF
v_gene: TRBV10-3; len: 14; j_gene: TRBJ2-5; d_gene: -; abundance: -; CDR3nt: TGTGCCAGCCGGGGCGGGGAGATAGTAGAGACCCAGTACTTC; CDR3aa: CASRGGEIVETQYF
v_gene: TRBV6-5; len: 14; j_gene: TRBJ2-3; d_gene: -; abundance: once; CDR3nt: TGTGCCAGCAGTTCGAGCCCTAACGGGGATACGCAGTATTTT; CDR3aa: CASSSSPNGDTQYF
v_gene: TRBV27; len: 16; j_gene: TRBJ1-2; d_gene: TRBD1; abundance: -; CDR3nt: TGTGCCAGCAGTCCTACTGGACAGGTCGTTAACTATGGCTACACCTTC; CDR3aa: CASSPTGQVVNYGYTF